This T cell receptor beta chain was retrieved from a study of CXCR3-negative and CXCR3-positive naive CD8 T cells. UMI-labeled TRB cDNA libraries were prepared by 5' RACE. Reanalyzing the 5' RACE reads, TCRdb keeps one entry per CDR3 protein, without DNA. The sample totals about 85,000 distinct CDR3 sequences. CD45RO-CCR7+CD27+CD95- expression identified naive CD8+ T cells. Germline CDR1 and CDR2: PRHDT and FYEKMQ (reference sequence). The length of the CDR3 is 14 residues. General study results and limits: TRB CDR3 properties were used to infer TCR strength, and surface CD5 was comparable between naive subsets. Naive CXCR3-positive and CXCR3-negative cells shared similar TRBV-TRBJ usage, unlike memory cells. Higher TRB CDR3 hydrophobicity marked CXCR3-positive naive cells relative to CXCR3-negative naive cells. Naive subsets were similarly diverse, while memory CD8+ repertoires were much less diverse.

Points on this clonotype: Its specificity is unknown.

The specimen was naive CXCR3+ CD8+ T cells from blood. Sample subset: CD45RO-CCR7+CD27+CD95- naive CD8+ T cells expressing CXCR3 (TNR3+). This receptor was taken from a human donor in good health. Some clones in this sample may be carry-over from other donors' samples. The V call is TRBV13, the J call TRBJ2-1; there is no DNA to check the TCRdb D call of TRBD1. The CDR3 sequence: CASSPTGDFNEQFF.